The 2 T cell receptor beta chains given below trace back to one sample, sequenced in a study of T-cell reconstitution after alpha-beta-depleted transplantation in children. Unique molecular identifiers tagged the TCRbeta library. MiXCR, run by TCRdb on the PCR reads, gives a single entry per CDR3 protein. This table has 500,000 to 750,000 distinct CDR3 sequences, 10% to 15% appearing once. Sample: PBMCs, mostly from graft donor cells, taken 360 days after TCRalphabeta/CD19-depleted stem cell transplant. Source of these receptors: a male patient under 18 who had a stem cell transplant for acute myeloid leukemia, so the T cells may come from the graft donor.

This clonotype has just a few counts. The chain uses TRBV12-3 or TRBV12-4 and TRBJ2-7, with 7 bases identical to TRBD2. With 2 bases clipped from V and 6 bases from J, the junction kept 10 bases outside the gene matches. There are 15 residues in the CDR3. CDR3 coding DNA: TGTGCCAGCAGTTTAAATGGGGGGGAGAGGTCCGAGCAGTACTTC. Protein product: CASSLNGGERSEQYF.

This clonotype has just a few counts. The chain is built from TRBV10-3 and TRBJ2-7; either TRBD1 or TRBD2 may supply D (5 bases each). The CDR3 length is 13 residues. Trimming took off 5 bases at V and 2 bases at J, with 10 bases between the two ends. Germline V gene sequence: CDR1 ENHRY, CDR2 SYGVKD. The DNA of the CDR3 is TGTGCCATCAGTCCGGGGCAAGCCTACGAGCAGTACTTC. Amino acid sequence: CAISPGQAYEQYF.